The next 29 T cell receptor beta chains were all read from a single sample in a study of cytomegalovirus exposure and HLA in healthy donors. 13 Jbeta primers and 60 Vbeta primers were used for the PCR. This table comes from immunoSEQ multiplex PCR, and its TCRdb copy is limited to in-frame clones, with some not included. The sample contains tens of thousands of clones, 60% to 85% of which appear only once. Sequencing used PBMCs. Receptors originate from a man younger than 35 in good health and CMV-seropositive.

This chain uses TRBV28 with TRBJ1-1, with D maybe TRBD1 (6 bases). The CDR3 totals 16 residues. Germline CDR1 is MDHEN and CDR2 is SYDVKM. V lost 1 base, J lost 0 bases, and 12 bases lay in between. In DNA form, the CDR3 reads TGTGCCAGCAGTTTATTACAGGGCTTCATGAACACTGAAGCTTTCTTT. Its translation is CASSLLQGFMNTEAFF. The full variable domain, its missing parts supplied by reference TRBV28 and TRBJ1-1, is DVKVTQSSRYLVKRTGEKVFLECVQDMDHENMFWYRQDPGLGLRLIYFSYDVKMKEKGDIPEGYSVSREKKERFSLILESASTNQTSMYLCASSLLQGFMNTEAFFGQGTRLTVV.

The chain combines TRBV7-2 with TRBJ2-1; possibly TRBD2 for D (6 bases). The CDR3 runs to 15 residues. Germline V gene lookup returns CDR1 SGHTA and CDR2 FQGNSA. The V gene lost 5 bases and the J gene lost 9 bases, with 20 bases spanning the gap. For the CDR3, the DNA is TGTGCCAGCAGCCGAATAGTATACGCGGGGAGTGAGCAGTTCTTC. It translates to CASSRIVYAGSEQFF.

This chain uses TRBV6-1 with TRBJ2-1; 14 bases map to TRBD2. Germline V gene lookup returns CDR1 MNHNS and CDR2 SASEGT. This CDR3 is 15 amino acids long. V lost 6 bases, J lost 6 bases, and 4 bases stayed unmatched. CDR3 residues: CASSAGLAGVNEQFF. Here the CDR3 DNA reads TGTGCCAGCAGCGCGGGACTAGCGGGAGTCAATGAGCAGTTCTTC.

The J gene is TRBJ2-3, the V gene TRBV7-2; maybe TRBD2 (6 bases). The CDR3 has 14 residues. Germline CDR1 SGHTA, CDR2 FQGNSA. V lost 1 base and J lost 3, with 8 bases in between. CDR3 amino acids: CASSLDGGTDTQYF. CDR3 nucleotides: TGTGCCAGCAGCTTAGACGGAGGGACAGATACGCAGTATTTT.

The genes are TRBV19 and TRBJ2-3, with D perhaps TRBD1 (6 bases). V lost 6 bases to trimming and J lost 0 bases, with 10 bases between them. The CDR3 extends over 14 amino acids. Looked up from germline, CDR1 is LNHDA and CDR2 is SQIVND (reference sequence). The CDR3 coding sequence is TGTGCCAGTAGGACAACAGGGAGCACAGATACGCAGTATTTT. Its protein product is CASRTTGSTDTQYF.

This chain uses TRBV2 with TRBJ2-5; 12 nucleotides line up with TRBD2. This CDR3 contains 18 residues. V shed 8 bases and J 5 bases; nucleotides not matched to a gene: 18. Germline assignment: CDR1 SNHLY and CDR2 FYNNEI. CDR3 sequence: CASVPGRLAGGPSETQYF. CDR3 coding DNA: TGTGCCAGCGTCCCGGGACGGCTAGCGGGAGGGCCGTCCGAGACCCAGTACTTC.

The CDR3, as DNA: TGCGCCAGCAGCCAAGACCCCCCGGTCCGTGGAACGGGAGCGGGCTACAATGAGCAGTTCTTC. Its protein is CASSQDPPVRGTGAGYNEQFF. The genes are TRBV4-1 and TRBJ2-1, with D possibly being TRBD2 (6 bases). V lost 0 bases, J lost 3 bases, and 27 bases lay in between. Germline V gene data show CDR1 as MGHRA and CDR2 as YSYEKL. The CDR3 spans 21 residues.

The gene calls are TRBV29-1 and TRBJ1-2, with TRBD1 identical over 8 bases. The germline V gene encodes CDR1 SQVTM and CDR2 ANQGSEA. The CDR3 is 12 amino acids. V lost 5 bases to trimming and J lost 5 bases; unmatched junction nucleotides: 4. The chain's CDR3 is CSVFQGAYGYTF. For the CDR3, the DNA is TGCAGCGTTTTCCAGGGGGCTTATGGCTACACCTTC.

The chain combines TRBV7-9 with TRBJ1-2, with a possible D match to TRBD1 (6 bases). V lost 1 base and J lost 2, with 8 bases in between. Germline CDR1 is SEHNR and CDR2 is FQNEAQ (reference sequence). The CDR3 extends over 14 amino acids. For the CDR3, the DNA is TGTGCCAGCAGCTTAGGGGGGCTAAACTATGGCTACACCTTC. Protein: CASSLGGLNYGYTF.

This clone was counted between two and nine times. The chain has TRBV29-1 and TRBJ1-2; D not certain. This CDR3 has 13 amino acids. Germline loops: CDR1 SQVTM, CDR2 ANQGSEA. The V end was cut by 7 bases, the J end by 5 bases, with 17 bases between. The CDR3 sequence is CSARQEGGYGYTF. The DNA for the CDR3 is TGCAGCGCCAGGCAGGAGGGTGGATATGGCTACACCTTC.

The chain uses TRBV10-3 and TRBJ1-5, with D tentatively TRBD1 (6 bases). There are 15 residues in the CDR3. Germline assignment: CDR1 ENHRY and CDR2 SYGVKD. The V gene lost 2 bases and the J gene lost 3 bases, with 11 bases spanning the gap. The CDR3 sequence is CAISEARQDNQPQHF. As DNA, the CDR3 is TGTGCCATCAGTGAGGCCAGACAGGACAATCAGCCCCAGCATTTT.

The chain carries TRBV7-9 and TRBJ2-5, with 8 bases aligning to TRBD1. Germline values: CDR1 SEHNR, CDR2 FQNEAQ (reference sequence). With 5 bases clipped from V and 3 bases from J, the junction kept 2 bases outside the gene matches. The CDR3 is 13 amino acids. The DNA for the CDR3 is TGTGCCAGCAGCCAGGACAGGGAAGAGACCCAGTACTTC. This sequence encodes CASSQDREETQYF.

This clone was found once. The rearrangement uses TRBV5-4 and TRBJ2-3; 9 bases map to TRBD1. The CDR3 is 17 residues long. V lost 4 bases, J lost 0 bases, and 9 bases stayed unmatched. CDR1 and CDR2 (germline): SGHNT, YYREEE (reference sequence). The CDR3 protein is CASSMGGQGRSTDTQYF. CDR3 in DNA: TGTGCCAGCAGCATGGGGGGACAGGGAAGGAGCACAGATACGCAGTATTTT.

This sequence joins TRBV7-9 and TRBJ1-5; TRBD1 is a possible D gene (6 bases). The germline V gene has CDR1 SEHNR and CDR2 FQNEAQ (reference sequence). V gave up 4 bases and J gave up 6 bases, with 16 bases separating them. CDR3 size: 15 residues. The DNA of the CDR3 is TGTGCCAGCAGCTCGACGACAGGCTCGGGTCAGCCCCAGCATTTT. This encodes CASSSTTGSGQPQHF.

This clone was detected only a few times. V and J are TRBV5-1 and TRBJ2-5; a possible D gene is TRBD2 (6 bases). Germline V gene lookup returns CDR1 SGHRS and CDR2 YFSETQ. V lost 4 bases and J lost 5, with 18 bases in between. The CDR3 sequence is 15 residues long. The CDR3 sequence: CASSRIPGGRETQYF. The DNA of the CDR3 is TGCGCCAGCAGCCGCATCCCTGGGGGGAGGGAGACCCAGTACTTC.

The CDR3 nucleotides are TGTGCCAGCGGGACAGATAGCAATCAGCCCCAGCATTTT. As protein: CASGTDSNQPQHF. V usage is TRBV28 and J usage is TRBJ1-5; 7 bases align to TRBD1. J lost 0 bases, V lost 8 bases, and 1 base had no gene match. Germline V gene data show CDR1 as MDHEN and CDR2 as SYDVKM. The CDR3 spans 13 residues.

The chain combines TRBV29-1 with TRBJ2-1; 7 bases line up with TRBD1. J lost 6 bases, V lost 7 bases, and 15 bases had no gene match. CDR1 and CDR2 (germline): SQVTM, ANQGSEA. The CDR3 contains 15 residues. This CDR3 reads CSAGGGQGYLNEQFF. DNA of the CDR3: TGCAGCGCAGGGGGTGGCCAGGGGTACCTCAATGAGCAGTTCTTC.

This chain joins TRBV15 and TRBJ2-7; 7 nucleotides match TRBD2. The germline gives CDR1 LNHNV, CDR2 YYDKDF (reference sequence). This CDR3 has 13 residues. The J segment lost 3 bases and the V segment lost 10 bases, leaving 9 bases of the junction unmatched. The CDR3 coding sequence is TGTGCCAGGGTTAATGCGGGAGACTACGAGCAGTACTTC. The encoded protein is CARVNAGDYEQYF.

This sequence joins TRBV7-2 and TRBJ2-7; no definite D call. This CDR3 has 13 amino acids. Trimming left V 3 bases short and J 0 bases short, with 6 bases between. Germline V CDR1 and CDR2: SGHTA, FQGNSA. The chain's CDR3 is CASSFSSSYEQYF. CDR3 sequence (DNA): TGTGCCAGCAGCTTTAGCTCCTCCTACGAGCAGTACTTC.

In its sample, this clone was seen once. The chain carries TRBV13 and TRBJ1-2; no firm D call. V dropped 0 bases and J dropped 7 bases, with 12 bases sitting between them. Germline-derived CDR1 and CDR2 are PRHDT and FYEKMQ (reference sequence). The CDR3 has 14 residues. The CDR3: CASSLGRFEPGYTF. For the CDR3, the DNA is TGTGCCAGCAGCTTAGGCCGATTTGAGCCTGGCTACACCTTC.

The chain employs TRBV6-1 and TRBJ1-2; D not certain. Germline CDR1 is MNHNS and CDR2 is SASEGT. V lost 4 bases and J lost 2, with 14 bases in between. CDR3 size: 15 residues. CDR3 bases: TGTGCCAGCAGTGGATTCAGAACCATGAACTATGGCTACACCTTC. Its protein product is CASSGFRTMNYGYTF.

The rearrangement joins TRBV7-8 to TRBJ1-2, with D perhaps matching TRBD1 (6 bases). The CDR3 runs to 16 residues. Germline CDR1 is SGHVS and CDR2 is FQNEAQ. V was pared by 5 bases and J by 8 bases, with 24 bases between. The CDR3 sequence: CASSVTRGSRGRGYTF. CDR3 sequence (DNA): TGTGCCAGCAGCGTAACGAGGGGGAGTCGTGGCCGGGGCTACACCTTC.

CDR3 sequence: CASSQEGARRAYGYTF. The CDR3 DNA reads TGCGCCAGCAGCCAAGAAGGGGCCCGGAGGGCCTATGGCTACACCTTC. The chain links TRBV4-1 to TRBJ1-2; D perhaps matches TRBD1 (5 bases). Trimming left V 0 bases short and J 4 bases short, with 15 bases between. CDR1 and CDR2 (germline): MGHRA, YSYEKL. This CDR3 is built from 16 residues.

The chain links TRBV15 to TRBJ2-7; the match to TRBD2 covers 7 bases. The CDR3 runs to 15 residues. Trimming removed 5 bases from V and 1 base from J; junction bases left unmatched: 8. Germline lookup yields CDR1 LNHNV and CDR2 YYDKDF (reference sequence). The CDR3 sequence: CATSVGGEGSYEQYF. DNA of the CDR3: TGTGCCACCAGCGTTGGGGGGGAGGGGTCCTACGAGCAGTACTTC.

The genes are TRBV5-1 and TRBJ2-7; D is uncertain. V dropped 1 base and J dropped 2 bases, with 7 bases sitting between them. Germline V gene sequence: CDR1 SGHRS, CDR2 YFSETQ. There are 13 residues in the CDR3. The CDR3 reads CASSLQAAYEQYF. The CDR3 DNA reads TGCGCCAGCAGCTTGCAGGCTGCCTACGAGCAGTACTTC. The whole variable domain, remainder taken from reference TRBV5-1 and TRBJ2-7, is KAGVTQTPRYLIKTRGQQVTLSCSPISGHRSVSWYQQTPGQGLQFLFEYFSETQRNKGNFPGRFSGRQFSNSRSEMNVSTLELGDSALYLCASSLQAAYEQYFGPGTRLTVT.

This chain links TRBV5-1 with TRBJ1-5, with 9 positions matching TRBD1. The CDR3 is 15 amino acids. V dropped 2 bases and J dropped 5; count of bases not matched to a gene: 5. Germline-derived CDR1 and CDR2 are SGHRS and YFSETQ. In DNA, the CDR3 is TGCGCCAGCAGCTTAGGGACAGGGAAACATCAGCCCCAGCATTTT. Protein: CASSLGTGKHQPQHF.

V and J are TRBV2 and TRBJ2-7; the match to TRBD1 covers 8 bases. This CDR3 contains 14 residues. The J segment lost 3 bases and the V segment lost 7 bases, leaving 8 bases of the junction unmatched. The germline CDR1 and CDR2 sequences are SNHLY and FYNNEI. CDR3 DNA: TGTGCCAGCAAACCGGGACAGGCATACTACGAGCAGTACTTC. Its translation: CASKPGQAYYEQYF. The whole variable domain, remainder taken from reference TRBV2 and TRBJ2-7, is EPEVTQTPSHQVTQMGQEVILRCVPISNHLYFYWYRQILGQKVEFLVSFYNNEISEKSEIFDDQFSVERPDGSNFTLKIRSTKLEDSAMYFCASKPGQAYYEQYFGPGTRLTVT.

The chain uses TRBV19 and TRBJ1-3, with 8 bases that match TRBD1. Germline V gene data show CDR1 as LNHDA and CDR2 as SQIVND (reference sequence). The trim removed 8 bases at V and 0 bases at J, leaving 0 bases unmatched. The CDR3 is 13 amino acids. CDR3 loop: CASGTGSGNTIYF. The CDR3 DNA follows: TGTGCCAGTGGGACAGGCTCTGGAAACACCATATATTTT. The full variable domain, rest sourced from reference TRBV19 and TRBJ1-3, is DGGITQSPKYLFRKEGQNVTLSCEQNLNHDAMYWYRQDPGQGLRLIYYSQIVNDFQKGDIAEGYSVSREKKESFPLTVTSAQKNPTAFYLCASGTGSGNTIYFGEGSWLTVV.

The genes are TRBV28 and TRBJ2-7; possible D gene TRBD2, 6 bases. V lost 2 bases and J 4 bases, leaving 9 bases between the germline ends. The length of the CDR3 is 13 residues. Germline CDR1 is MDHEN and CDR2 is SYDVKM. CDR3 nucleotide sequence: TGTGCCAGCAGTTTAAGCGGGCAATACGAGCAGTACTTC. It encodes CASSLSGQYEQYF.